The source of this T cell receptor beta chain is a study of early T cells in non-severe SARS-CoV-2 infection. Study details: Alpha and beta chains were unpaired, from unsorted whole-blood bulk RNA. Whole-study results and caveats: In VDJdb matching, anti-spike CD8 responses were favored while private and CD4 specificities went missing.

Individual cDNA molecules were tagged with unique molecular identifiers. TCRdb called the 5' RACE reads again in MiXCR, with one record for every CDR3 protein. The table has around 58,000 distinct CDR3 sequences, around 14% seen once; the top ten hold about 9.1%. With regard to this clonotype: Antigen: not known. A read error may account for a junction end that differs from germline.

Germline V gene data show CDR1 as SGHVS and CDR2 as FNYEAQ. There are 14 residues in the CDR3. This chain uses TRBV7-6 with TRBJ2-7; D remains ambiguous. The sequenced sample was whole blood, obtained at baseline. The receptor's source is an adult who was a healthcare worker with PCR-confirmed SARS-CoV-2 infection or an uninfected control (not recorded which). This chain's CDR3 is CAGSPKMFGSEQYF. The CDR3 DNA follows: TGTGCCGGCAGCCCAAAGATGTTTGGATCCGAGCAGTACTTC.